This T cell receptor beta chain was retrieved from a study of blood T cell repertoires in COVID-19. Whole-study context: Material from acute and convalescent COVID-19 was sourced from the United States, Italy and Spain. The cDNA or gDNA used as material had been derived from T cells, B-cell-depleted T cells, or PBMCs.

In the study's own analysis: Counts of nucleated cells, estimated from reference gene primer amplification, were obtained. The repertoire was sequenced with immunoSEQ multiplex PCR; TCRdb's copy has only in-frame clones and lacks some. V, J and clone size are those of that table, while D and trimming were read from the DNA. The table includes some 270,000 clones, about 89% detected once. This CDR3 has 15 amino acids. The V end was cut by 3 bases, the J end by 5 bases, with 16 bases between. The V gene's germline CDR1 is MDHEN and CDR2 SYDVKM. Sequenced: peripheral blood. The chain couples TRBV28 to TRBJ1-2; D is perhaps TRBD1 (6 bases). This clonotype was obtained from a man aged 25 to 40 with acute or convalescent COVID-19. In DNA form, the CDR3 reads TGTGCCAGCAGTTTCCGGACAGAAATCGGGTATGGCTACACCTTC. This translates into CASSFRTEIGYGYTF.